Presented here are 25 T cell receptor beta chains from one specimen sequenced in a study of regulatory T cells in long-lasting Graves disease. The TCR beta library used iRepertoire HTBI primers with Arm-PCR amplification of CDR3. MiXCR, run by TCRdb on the multiplex PCR reads, gives a single entry per CDR3 protein. The repertoire holds hundreds of thousands of distinct CDR3 sequences, with around 13% as singletons. Time point of the sample: newly diagnosed GD, antithyroid drugs for less than 3 months. PBMC-extracted RNA yielded the TCR library. These data were also reused for a study on T cells in Graves' hyperthyroidism and ophthalmopathy.

The sample here was peripheral blood mononuclear cells (PBMCs), taken at new diagnosis, from a patient treated with antithyroid drugs. These receptors originate from a woman between 25 and 40 years old with Graves disease.

This clonotype appeared many times. V is TRBV28 and J is TRBJ1-2, with unresolved D. V was trimmed by 5 bases and J by 3 bases, leaving 10 bases between them. The germline V gene encodes CDR1 MDHEN and CDR2 SYDVKM. This CDR3 region has 13 residues. The CDR3 protein is CASSPYGYYGYTF. The CDR3 DNA reads TGTGCCAGCAGTCCCTACGGATACTATGGCTACACCTTC.

At least ten counts were recorded for this clonotype. This rearrangement joins TRBV7-2 to TRBJ2-3; D might be TRBD1 or TRBD2, each matching 5 bases. The CDR3 contains 14 residues. In germline, CDR1 is SGHTA, CDR2 FQGNSA. Trimming shortened V by 1 base and J by 4 bases, and 9 bases separated the two germline ends. CDR3 protein: CASSLVGESDTQYF. The CDR3 region has the DNA TGTGCCAGCAGCTTAGTGGGGGAATCAGATACGCAGTATTTT.

This clonotype was seen more than once but under ten times. V usage is TRBV20-1 and J usage is TRBJ1-5; D perhaps matches TRBD1 (5 bases). V shed 3 bases and J shed 7 bases, with 10 bases lying between them. This CDR3 region has 12 residues. The germline CDR1 and CDR2 sequences are DFQATT and SNEGSKA (reference sequence). The CDR3 loop is CSARGGAQPQHF. In DNA form, the CDR3 reads TGCAGTGCTAGGGGTGGGGCACAGCCCCAGCATTTT.

The V and J genes are TRBV9 and TRBJ2-3; 8 bases are shared with TRBD2. Germline CDR1 SGDLS, CDR2 YYNGEE. The CDR3 spans 16 residues. V was pared by 1 base and J by 0 bases, with 4 bases of the junction left unmatched. The CDR3 here is CASSVLSGTSTDTQYF. The CDR3 bases are TGTGCCAGCAGCGTACTTAGCGGGACTAGCACAGATACGCAGTATTTT. The full variable domain, with the rest looked up from reference TRBV9 and TRBJ2-3, is DSGVTQTPKHLITATGQRVTLRCSPRSGDLSVYWYQQSLDQGLQFLIQYYNGEERAKGNILERFSAQQFPDLHSELNLSSLELGDSALYFCASSVLSGTSTDTQYFGPGTRLTVL.

Many counts were recorded for this clonotype. The chain has TRBV12-3 or TRBV12-4 and TRBJ1-1, with D tentatively TRBD1 (5 bases). V gave up 2 bases and J gave up 4 bases, with 8 bases separating them. The CDR3 has 13 residues. In DNA form, the CDR3 reads TGTGCCAGCAGTTTAAGGGGTGGCACTGAAGCTTTCTTT. It encodes CASSLRGGTEAFF.

This clonotype was seen a few times. The genes are TRBV6-1 and TRBJ2-7, with D possibly matching TRBD1 (5 bases). V lost 8 bases and J lost 5, with 10 bases in between. Germline CDR1 reads MNHNS; CDR2 reads SASEGT. The CDR3 runs 11 residues. The CDR3 loop reads CASGRAHEQYF. Here the CDR3 DNA reads TGTGCCAGCGGCAGGGCCCACGAGCAGTACTTC.

This clonotype was recorded at least ten times. V and J are TRBV30 and TRBJ2-7, with D maybe TRBD2 (5 bases). V was shortened by 0 bases and J by 0 bases, with 12 bases between the two germline ends. In germline, CDR1 is GTSNPN, CDR2 SVGIG (reference sequence). This CDR3 is built from 15 residues. CDR3 region: CAWSVRLTSSYEQYF. Here the CDR3 DNA reads TGTGCCTGGAGTGTTAGACTAACTTCCTCCTACGAGCAGTACTTC.

This clonotype occurred a few times. V usage is TRBV5-4 and J usage is TRBJ2-1; D ambiguous. This CDR3 has 11 amino acids. Germline CDR1 and CDR2: SGHNT and YYREEE (reference sequence). Trimming took off 4 bases at V and 7 bases at J, with 6 bases between the two ends. CDR3 in amino acids: CASSAENEQFF. In DNA, the CDR3 is TGTGCCAGCAGCGCGGAGAATGAGCAGTTCTTC.

This clonotype was counted at least ten times. This chain links TRBV6-1 with TRBJ2-3, with 7 bases aligning to TRBD2. The CDR3 is 16 residues long. Germline CDR1 and CDR2: MNHNS and SASEGT. With V trimmed by 6 bases and J by 5 bases, 14 bases remained unmatched. Here the CDR3 reads CASSHGGRSGGDTQYF. DNA for the CDR3: TGTGCCAGCAGCCATGGAGGGAGGTCGGGGGGAGATACGCAGTATTTT.

The chain uses TRBV2 and TRBJ2-5, with D perhaps matching TRBD1 (5 bases). Germline loops: CDR1 SNHLY, CDR2 FYNNEI. Deletions cut 6 bases from V and 1 base from J, with 12 bases between. The CDR3 loop spans 14 amino acids. Written as DNA, the CDR3 is TGTGCCAGCAGGACAGCCACGGGCCAAGAGACCCAGTACTTC. Protein: CASRTATGQETQYF.

The CDR3 reads CASRLANEQFF. CDR3 nucleotide sequence: TGTGCCAGTCGACTAGCCAATGAGCAGTTCTTC. This chain joins TRBV19 and TRBJ2-1; the match to TRBD2 covers 7 bases. The CDR3 extends over 11 amino acids. V shed 8 bases and J 6 bases; nucleotides not matched to a gene: 1. From germline, CDR1 is LNHDA and CDR2 SQIVND (reference sequence).

This clonotype was found many times. The chain uses TRBV24-1 and TRBJ2-3; the match to TRBD1 covers 8 bases. Germline V gives CDR1 KGHDR, CDR2 SFDVKD. This CDR3 has 15 amino acids. The ends lost 4 bases at V and 7 bases at J; junction bases unmatched: 9. In DNA, the CDR3 is TGTGCCACCAGTGACCCCGGACAGGGAACAAATACGCAGTATTTT. This encodes CATSDPGQGTNTQYF.

At least ten counts were recorded for this clonotype. The J gene is TRBJ1-4, the V gene TRBV19, with 7 bases identical to TRBD1. CDR1 LNHDA and CDR2 SQIVND come from the germline V gene (reference sequence). There are 14 residues in the CDR3. With 11 bases clipped from V and 5 bases from J, the junction kept 11 bases outside the gene matches. CDR3 nucleotide sequence: TGTGCCGCACGGGCGACAGGGAGAAATGAAAAACTGTTTTTT. Translated, it gives CAARATGRNEKLFF.

The table lists this clonotype with a few counts. The gene calls are TRBV5-5 and TRBJ2-1; D gene unclear. The CDR3 sequence is 16 residues long. The V gene's germline CDR1 is SGHKS and CDR2 YYEKEE (reference sequence). Trimming left V 6 bases short and J 3 bases short, with 19 bases between. CDR3 loop: CASNSYKGKSYNEQFF. The CDR3 region has the DNA TGTGCCAGCAACTCTTATAAAGGGAAGAGCTACAATGAGCAGTTCTTC. Drawing the rest from reference TRBV5-5 and TRBJ2-1, the complete variable domain is DAGVTQSPTHLIKTRGQQVTLRCSPISGHKSVSWYQQVLGQGPQFIFQYYEKEERGRGNFPDRFSARQFPNYSSELNVNALLLGDSALYLCASNSYKGKSYNEQFFGPGTRLTVL.

The chain uses TRBV7-9 and TRBJ1-1; D is undetermined. Trimming left V 4 bases short and J 5 bases short, with 14 bases between. The germline CDR1 and CDR2 sequences are SEHNR and FQNEAQ (reference sequence). There are 14 residues in the CDR3. CDR3 in DNA: TGTGCCAGCAGCTCACCTCGCCTCTCGACTGAAGCTTTCTTT. Protein: CASSSPRLSTEAFF. Together with reference TRBV7-9 and TRBJ1-1, the CDR3 gives the full variable domain: DTGVSQNPRHKITKRGQNVTFRCDPISEHNRLYWYRQTLGQGPEFLTYFQNEAQLEKSRLLSDRFSAERPKGSFSTLEIQRTEQGDSAMYLCASSSPRLSTEAFFGQGTRLTVV.

The chain recombines TRBV3-1 with TRBJ1-5, with TRBD1 as a possible D gene (6 bases). The CDR3 totals 17 residues. CDR1 LGHDT and CDR2 YNNKEL come from the germline V gene (reference sequence). Between the trimmed V and J ends, which lost 3 bases and 0 bases, there was a span of 15 bases. The CDR3: CASSQGPGQISNQPQHF. CDR3 coding DNA: TGTGCCAGCAGCCAGGGCCCGGGACAAATTAGCAATCAGCCCCAGCATTTT.

At least ten counts were recorded for this clonotype. V gene TRBV11-2 combines with J gene TRBJ2-3, with 12 bases matching TRBD2. The ends lost 6 bases at V and 4 bases at J; junction bases unmatched: 11. The germline V gene has CDR1 SGHAT and CDR2 FQNNGV. CDR3 length: 17 amino acids. The CDR3 bases are TGTGCCAGCAGATACGGCCTAGCGGGAGGGCCAGCAGATACGCAGTATTTT. Translation: CASRYGLAGGPADTQYF.

The rearrangement links TRBV30 to TRBJ1-4; D gene ambiguous. This CDR3 has 16 amino acids. Trimming removed 2 bases at V and 4 bases at J, with 17 bases between. Germline V CDR1 and CDR2: GTSNPN, SVGIG (reference sequence). DNA for the CDR3: TGTGCCTGGAGTACGTCCCAGGTGACCTTTAATGAAAAACTGTTTTTT. Its translation: CAWSTSQVTFNEKLFF. Filled out from reference TRBV30 and TRBJ1-4, the complete variable domain reads SQTIHQWPATLVQPVGSPLSLECTVEGTSNPNLYWYRQAAGRGLQLLFYSVGIGQISSEVPQNLSASRPQDRQFILSSKKLLLSDSGFYLCAWSTSQVTFNEKLFFGSGTQLSVL.

This clonotype was counted many times. This chain joins TRBV7-2 and TRBJ1-6; the match to TRBD1 covers 7 bases. Germline CDR1 reads SGHTA; CDR2 reads FQGNSA. CDR3 size: 13 residues. Losses at the gene ends were 5 bases for V and 11 bases for J; bases not matched to a gene: 6. CDR3 nucleotide sequence: TGTGCCAGCAGCCAGCGGACAGGAACACCCCTCCACTTT. Translation gives CASSQRTGTPLHF.

This clonotype was recorded at least ten times. V gene TRBV28 combines with J gene TRBJ2-3, with a tentative D call TRBD2 (6 bases). The CDR3 spans 15 residues. The ends were cut back, 5 bases at V and 2 bases at J, with 14 bases in the middle. Germline V CDR1 and CDR2: MDHEN, SYDVKM. The DNA of the CDR3 is TGTGCCAGCAGTAACCCCCGACTAGTCACAGATACGCAGTATTTT. The encoded protein is CASSNPRLVTDTQYF.

In its sample, this clonotype was seen many times. This chain joins TRBV18 and TRBJ2-7; D gene unclear. The CDR3 consists of 13 residues. CDR1 and CDR2 (germline): KGHSH, LQKENI. The ends were cut back, 6 bases at V and 6 bases at J, with 15 bases in the middle. The CDR3 reads CASSPSSNAEQYF. CDR3 in DNA: TGTGCCAGCTCCCCCTCCTCCAACGCCGAGCAGTACTTC.

A note on this clonotype: Possible read error: a much larger clone is one base away. The rearrangement links TRBV9 to TRBJ2-3; maybe TRBD1 (5 bases). The CDR3 is made up of 15 amino acids. V was trimmed by 0 bases and J by 0 bases, leaving 8 bases between them. Germline V gene lookup returns CDR1 SGDLS and CDR2 YYNGEE. This CDR3 reads CASSVEGVSTDTQYF. Here the CDR3 DNA reads TGTGCCAGCAGCGTAGAAGGGGTTAGCACAGATACGCAGTATTTT.

This clonotype was found many times. The chain carries TRBV4-2 and TRBJ1-2; 7 positions agree with TRBD1. The junction had 8 bases not matched to a gene; V was cut back by 4 bases and J by 3 bases. The V gene's germline CDR1 is LGHNA and CDR2 YNFKEQ. This CDR3 spans 15 amino acids. The CDR3 nucleotides are TGTGCCAGCAGCCCCGAGCGGGACAGTTACTATGGCTACACCTTC. This codes for CASSPERDSYYGYTF.

This clonotype was recorded a few times. The genes are TRBV6-2 or TRBV6-3 and TRBJ2-6; 9 bases are shared with TRBD1. J lost 1 base, V lost 6 bases, and 1 base had no gene match. CDR1 MNHEY and CDR2 SVGEGT come from the germline V gene. This CDR3 comprises 15 residues. DNA for the CDR3: TGTGCCAGCAGGGGACAGGGTTCTGGGGCCAACGTCCTGACTTTC. Translating it yields CASRGQGSGANVLTF.

This clonotype turned up a few times. The junction departs from germline at one end; a sequencing error may be responsible. The rearrangement joins TRBV5-5 to TRBJ2-7, with D perhaps TRBD2 (6 bases). The CDR3 sequence is 16 residues long. From germline, CDR1 is SGHKS and CDR2 YYEKEE (reference sequence). The CDR3 spells CASSLRAREDLYVSSF. In nucleotides, the CDR3 is TGTGCCAGCAGCTTGCGGGCGCGGGAAGACCTCTACGTTAGTAGCTTC.